Below are 11 T cell receptor beta chains sequenced from a single sample in a study of glioma-infiltrating T cells. Using RNA template, CDR3s of TCR alpha and beta were amplified with iRepertoire arm-PCR. In TCRdb, the multiplex PCR reads were re-called with MiXCR into one record per CDR3 protein. Among roughly 100,000 distinct CDR3 sequences, 29% were seen once, and the ten largest hold 44%. The specimen was glioma tissue, nonneoplastic brain tissue, or PBMCs (not recorded which). The receptors derive from a human donor with low-grade glioma or glioblastoma, undergoing nonglioma brain surgery, or in good health (not recorded which).

The V and J genes are TRBV2 and TRBJ2-5, with D unresolved. The CDR3 totals 13 residues. V lost 5 bases and J 1 base, leaving 8 bases between the germline ends. Germline values: CDR1 SNHLY, CDR2 FYNNEI. CDR3 coding DNA: TGTGCCAGCAGTCCGCTAGTCCAAGAGACCCAGTACTTC. Amino acids: CASSPLVQETQYF.

This clonotype was detected many times. V gene TRBV10-3 combines with J gene TRBJ1-1; TRBD1 might be the D (5 bases). The CDR3 has 16 amino acids. V lost 0 bases and J lost 6, with 17 bases in between. Germline V gene lookup returns CDR1 ENHRY and CDR2 SYGVKD. The CDR3 DNA is TGTGCCATCAGTGAGTCCCCGCAGGGATCGGTACCTGAAGCTTTCTTT. Translation gives CAISESPQGSVPEAFF.

In regard to this clonotype: This may be a read error, as it is one base from a much larger clone. The chain has TRBV6-2 or TRBV6-3 and TRBJ2-6, with TRBD1 matching 8 bases. Germline loops: CDR1 MNHEY, CDR2 SVGEGT. The CDR3 runs 16 residues. CDR3 nucleotide sequence: TGTGCCAGCAGGTCAGGGGGCTCCTCTGGGGCCAAAGTCCTGACTTTC. Translating it yields CASRSGGSSGAKVLTF.

The chain is built from TRBV30 and TRBJ1-1; D not certain. CDR1 and CDR2 (germline): GTSNPN, SVGIG (reference sequence). The CDR3 is made up of 14 amino acids. Trimming pared 5 bases from V and 1 base from J, leaving 14 bases between. This CDR3 is CAWGETQPNTEAFF. In DNA form, the CDR3 reads TGTGCCTGGGGTGAAACCCAACCGAACACTGAAGCTTTCTTT.

This clonotype was detected many times. This chain uses TRBV7-2 with TRBJ2-5; possibly TRBD1 or TRBD2 for D (5 bases each). In germline, CDR1 is SGHTA, CDR2 FQGNSA. The V end was cut by 5 bases, the J end by 6 bases, with 13 bases between. CDR3 length: 13 residues. Written as DNA, the CDR3 is TGTGCCAGCAGCCTACCGGGGCCGAAGACCCAGTACTTC. Translating it yields CASSLPGPKTQYF.

Many counts were recorded for this clonotype. The chain uses TRBV27 and TRBJ2-1; TRBD2 might be the D (6 bases). Trimming pared 5 bases from V and 6 bases from J, leaving 17 bases between. CDR3 size: 15 residues. The germline CDR1 and CDR2 sequences are MNHEY and SMNVEV (reference sequence). The CDR3 is CASSHWSGGGNEQFF. CDR3 DNA sequence: TGTGCCAGCAGTCATTGGTCCGGGGGAGGCAATGAGCAGTTCTTC.

Points on this clonotype: A read error may be the cause here, since a much bigger clone is one base away. In nucleotides, the CDR3 is TGCACCAGCAGCCAAGATGGTCGAGTTCAGACCGGGGAGCTGTTTTTT. Amino acid sequence: CTSSQDGRVQTGELFF. The chain carries TRBV4-3 and TRBJ2-2; D gene ambiguous. CDR3 length: 16 amino acids. The germline CDR1 and CDR2 sequences are LGHNA and YSLEER.

This clonotype has only a few counts. The rearrangement uses TRBV4-2 and TRBJ2-6, with D perhaps matching TRBD1 (6 bases). V dropped 3 bases and J dropped 4 bases, with 10 bases sitting between them. The CDR3 is made up of 15 amino acids. Germline V gene data show CDR1 as LGHNA and CDR2 as YNFKEQ. The CDR3 sequence: CASSQAGTGANVLTF. CDR3 nucleotides: TGTGCCAGCAGCCAGGCAGGGACAGGGGCCAACGTCCTGACTTTC.

J is TRBJ1-6 and V is TRBV5-4; 9 bases agree with TRBD1. This CDR3 spans 17 amino acids. In germline, CDR1 is SGHNT, CDR2 YYREEE (reference sequence). Germline trimming cut 3 bases from V and 7 bases from J; bases unmatched to any gene: 11. CDR3 amino acids: CASSSRITGTGNSPLHF. CDR3 in DNA: TGTGCCAGCAGCTCCAGAATTACCGGGACAGGGAATTCACCCCTCCACTTT.

This clonotype came up a few times. The chain joins TRBV7-9 to TRBJ2-2; D is perhaps TRBD1 (6 bases). The CDR3 spans 15 residues. V gave up 2 bases and J gave up 0 bases, with 7 bases separating them. CDR1 and CDR2 (germline): SEHNR, FQNEAQ (reference sequence). This CDR3 is CASSLRTANTGELFF. As DNA, the CDR3 is TGTGCCAGCAGCTTAAGGACAGCGAACACCGGGGAGCTGTTTTTT.

This clonotype was found a few times. At one end the junction does not follow the germline gene, possibly because of a read error. This sequence joins TRBV7-3 and TRBJ2-3; 12 nucleotides align to TRBD2. Germline lookup yields CDR1 SGHTA and CDR2 FQGTGA. This CDR3 spans 16 amino acids. The CDR3 is CASSLTTSGGYVTQYF. CDR3 coding DNA: TGTGCCAGCAGCCTAACGACTAGCGGGGGATACGTTACGCAGTATTTT.